The T cell receptor (beta chain) under discussion was sequenced for a study of blood T cell repertoires in COVID-19. As for the study in general: Sites in the United States, Italy and Spain provided acute and convalescent COVID-19 samples.

This CDR3 has 13 amino acids. Germline CDR1 is SGHVS and CDR2 is FQNEAQ. Assay used: immunoSEQ multiplex PCR; TCRdb lists only in-frame clones, some missing. This sample has 350,000 or so clones, with more than 70% found just once. About this clone itself: Germline is not matched at one junction end, which may reflect a read error.

The clonotype originates from a man aged 25-45 years with active or convalescent COVID-19. The chain couples TRBV7-8 to TRBJ2-1, with 7 bases lining up with TRBD2. Sequencing was performed on peripheral blood. The CDR3 DNA sequence: TGTGCCAGCAGCCTAGCGGAGAACAATGAGCAGTTCTTC. Translated, it gives CASSLAENNEQFF.